This passage covers 31 T cell receptor beta chains from one sample sequenced in a study of blood T cell repertoires in COVID-19. TCRdb keeps only in-frame clones here, not all; method: immunoSEQ multiplex PCR. This sample has 150,000 to 200,000 clones, with 65% to 80% found just once. Sequencing was carried out using PBMCs or T cells enriched from blood (not recorded which). The receptors were gathered from a woman aged 50 to 60 with acute COVID-19.

The rearrangement joins TRBV13 to TRBJ1-5; 7 bases are a match to TRBD1. Looked up from germline, CDR1 is PRHDT and CDR2 is FYEKMQ (reference sequence). This CDR3 comprises 15 residues. The junction had 3 bases not matched to a gene; V was cut back by 1 base and J by 3 bases. DNA for the CDR3: TGTGCCAGCAGCTTAGCGGGACAGCCCAATCAGCCCCAGCATTTT. This gives the protein CASSLAGQPNQPQHF. Looking up the rest from reference TRBV13 and TRBJ1-5 gives the full variable domain: AAGVIQSPRHLIKEKRETATLKCYPIPRHDTVYWYQQGPGQDPQFLISFYEKMQSDKGSIPDRFSAQQFSDYHSELNMSSLELGDSALYFCASSLAGQPNQPQHFGDGTRLSIL.

The chain has TRBV28 and TRBJ1-2; perhaps TRBD1 as D (6 bases). Trimming took 2 bases from V and 1 from J, leaving 14 bases between them. Germline V lookup: CDR1 MDHEN, CDR2 SYDVKM. The CDR3 contains 16 residues. Here the CDR3 DNA reads TGTGCCAGCAGTTTACTGCTTAACAGGGTTAACTATGGCTACACCTTC. Translation gives CASSLLLNRVNYGYTF.

The J gene is TRBJ2-2, the V gene TRBV5-1; 14 bases are a match to TRBD2. From germline, CDR1 is SGHRS and CDR2 YFSETQ. The CDR3 contains 16 residues. The trim removed 3 bases at V and 3 bases at J, leaving 1 base unmatched. The DNA of the CDR3 is TGCGCCAGCAGCTCGGGACTAGCGGGGGACACCGGGGAGCTGTTTTTT. It is translated as CASSSGLAGDTGELFF.

The chain recombines TRBV14 with TRBJ1-1, with a possible D match to TRBD1 (6 bases). From germline, CDR1 is SGHDN and CDR2 FVKESK. Deletions cut 1 base from V and 1 base from J, with 10 bases between. The CDR3 loop spans 15 amino acids. The CDR3 coding sequence is TGTGCCAGCAGCCAAGGGCTCAGGGGGAACACTGAAGCTTTCTTT. It codes for CASSQGLRGNTEAFF.

In its sample, this clone was seen a few times. This chain connects TRBV10-3 to TRBJ2-1; weak D call: TRBD2 (6 bases). The CDR3 is made up of 15 amino acids. The V end was cut by 6 bases, the J end by 4 bases, with 16 bases between. CDR1 and CDR2 from the germline V gene are ENHRY and SYGVKD. The chain's CDR3 is CAISLSSGSYNEQFF. The DNA of the CDR3 is TGTGCCATCAGCTTGTCAAGCGGGTCTTACAATGAGCAGTTCTTC.

V gene TRBV6-6 combines with J gene TRBJ1-5, with 8 bases that match TRBD1. The CDR3 is made up of 15 amino acids. With V trimmed by 2 bases and J by 2 bases, 2 bases remained unmatched. Germline V CDR1 and CDR2: MNHNY, SVGAGI (reference sequence). CDR3 residues: CASSYQGQGNQPQHF. The CDR3 region has the DNA TGTGCCAGCAGTTACCAGGGACAGGGCAATCAGCCCCAGCATTTT.

This clone was counted only a few times. This chain links TRBV7-2 with TRBJ2-2, with D unclear. Per germline, CDR1 SGHTA and CDR2 FQGNSA. The CDR3 spans 14 residues. V was shortened by 3 bases and J by 4 bases, with 9 bases between the two germline ends. CDR3 DNA sequence: TGTGCCAGCAGCTTTCGAAGGAGCACCGGGGAGCTGTTTTTT. Its translation is CASSFRRSTGELFF.

This chain connects TRBV4-2 to TRBJ2-3; 8 nucleotides align to TRBD2. Germline loops: CDR1 LGHNA, CDR2 YNFKEQ. This CDR3 has 15 amino acids. Trimming at V came to 4 bases and at J to 3 bases, leaving 6 bases not matched to a gene. DNA for the CDR3: TGTGCCAGCAGCCTCGGGGGGGGAGGGACAGATACGCAGTATTTT. Translation: CASSLGGGGTDTQYF.

This chain joins TRBV6-5 and TRBJ2-3, with TRBD1 matching 7 bases. V was pared by 7 bases and J by 10 bases, with 14 bases of the junction left unmatched. Germline CDR1 MNHEY, CDR2 SVGAGI. This CDR3 is 14 amino acids long. CDR3 loop: CASNQRGADRPQYF. DNA for the CDR3: TGTGCCAGCAACCAGAGGGGTGCGGACAGGCCGCAGTATTTT.

The chain carries TRBV14 and TRBJ2-5; unclear D gene. CDR3 length: 13 residues. Trimming removed 2 bases from V and 5 bases from J, with 9 bases in between. Germline V lookup: CDR1 SGHDN, CDR2 FVKESK. CDR3 nucleotides: TGTGCCAGCAGCCAAAGCTCCTCGGAGACCCAGTACTTC. This encodes CASSQSSSETQYF.

V and J are TRBV7-2 and TRBJ2-7; 7 bases are shared with TRBD2. Germline CDR1 SGHTA, CDR2 FQGNSA. This CDR3 has 15 amino acids. Trimming cost V 1 base and J 1 base; bases outside gene matches: 4. CDR3 amino acids: CASSLGLADSYEQYV. The CDR3 DNA is TGTGCCAGCAGCTTAGGTCTAGCGGATTCCTACGAGCAGTACGTC.

V gene TRBV18 combines with J gene TRBJ1-5, with D perhaps TRBD1 (6 bases). Germline V CDR1 and CDR2: KGHSH, LQKENI. The CDR3 contains 15 residues. The germline V and J ends were trimmed by 0 bases and 2 bases, with 8 bases remaining between them. The chain's CDR3 is CASSPPSGGNQPQHF. CDR3 sequence (DNA): TGTGCCAGCTCACCACCCTCAGGGGGCAATCAGCCCCAGCATTTT.

The chain employs TRBV19 and TRBJ1-2, with D unresolved. The V gene lost 6 bases and the J gene lost 0 bases, with 20 bases spanning the gap. There are 17 residues in the CDR3. Germline-derived CDR1 and CDR2 are LNHDA and SQIVND (reference sequence). DNA for the CDR3: TGTGCCAGTAGCCCTTCTGTCGGGTCCTTAACTAACTATGGCTACACCTTC. This encodes CASSPSVGSLTNYGYTF.

The chain carries TRBV7-9 and TRBJ1-1; TRBD1 is a possible D gene (5 bases). V was shortened by 3 bases and J by 1 base, with 12 bases between the two germline ends. The CDR3 runs 15 residues. Germline CDR1 reads SEHNR; CDR2 reads FQNEAQ (reference sequence). Here the CDR3 DNA reads TGTGCCAGCAGCTTGGGGACTACAGGGAACACTGAAGCTTTCTTT. Translation: CASSLGTTGNTEAFF.

The chain links TRBV27 to TRBJ2-2; D uncertain. The V end lost 3 bases, the J end lost 1 base, and 6 bases lay between the germline ends. The CDR3 runs to 14 residues. The germline V gene encodes CDR1 MNHEY and CDR2 SMNVEV (reference sequence). This CDR3 is CASSFRRNTGELFF. CDR3 DNA sequence: TGTGCCAGCAGTTTCCGCAGGAACACCGGGGAGCTGTTTTTT.

The V call is TRBV29-1, the J call TRBJ1-4; the match to TRBD1 covers 8 bases. Germline loops: CDR1 SQVTM, CDR2 ANQGSEA. The CDR3 is 14 residues long. V was clipped by 5 bases and J by 5 bases; unmatched bases: 7. The CDR3 loop reads CSVSTSGGNEKLFF. CDR3 nucleotide sequence: TGCAGCGTTTCAACGTCAGGGGGCAATGAAAAACTGTTTTTT.

The chain employs TRBV7-9 and TRBJ2-5; maybe TRBD1 (6 bases). The CDR3 extends over 17 amino acids. V gave up 2 bases and J gave up 5 bases, with 21 bases separating them. The germline V gene has CDR1 SEHNR and CDR2 FQNEAQ (reference sequence). The CDR3 bases are TGTGCCAGCAGCTTATTCGACAGGTCGTTAAAGTCGGAGACCCAGTACTTC. It is translated as CASSLFDRSLKSETQYF. The full variable domain, with the rest looked up from reference TRBV7-9 and TRBJ2-5, is DTGVSQNPRHKITKRGQNVTFRCDPISEHNRLYWYRQTLGQGPEFLTYFQNEAQLEKSRLLSDRFSAERPKGSFSTLEIQRTEQGDSAMYLCASSLFDRSLKSETQYFGPGTRLLVL.

The rearrangement joins TRBV28 to TRBJ1-1; weak D call: TRBD1 (5 bases). The CDR3 consists of 15 residues. Germline values: CDR1 MDHEN, CDR2 SYDVKM. V lost 4 bases and J lost 0, with 12 bases in between. CDR3 nucleotide sequence: TGTGCCAGCAGTTGGTCGGGGGGTTTGAACACTGAAGCTTTCTTT. Translating it yields CASSWSGGLNTEAFF.

This clone was recorded only once. The rearrangement links TRBV3-1 (or the pseudogene TRBV3-2) to TRBJ1-4; D is uncertain. The CDR3 loop spans 14 amino acids. Trimming pared 0 bases from V and 10 bases from J, leaving 12 bases between. Germline values: CDR1 LGHDT, CDR2 YNNKEL (reference sequence). The CDR3 DNA is TGTGCCAGCAGCCAAGACCTTCGACTGGGAAAACTGTTTTTT. Translated, it gives CASSQDLRLGKLFF.

This chain joins TRBV5-5 and TRBJ1-2; 8 bases agree with TRBD1. V was clipped by 5 bases and J by 3 bases; unmatched bases: 3. Germline loops: CDR1 SGHKS, CDR2 YYEKEE (reference sequence). CDR3 length equals 13 residues. This CDR3 reads CASSIQGDYGYTF. In nucleotides, the CDR3 is TGTGCCAGCAGTATACAGGGGGACTATGGCTACACCTTC.

The chain carries TRBV29-1 and TRBJ2-1; 9 positions match TRBD1. Germline trimming cut 7 bases from V and 9 bases from J; bases unmatched to any gene: 10. The CDR3 covers 13 residues. Germline V gene data show CDR1 as SQVTM and CDR2 as ANQGSEA. The CDR3 protein is CSANGQGKGEQFF. The CDR3 bases are TGCAGCGCCAACGGACAGGGGAAAGGTGAGCAGTTCTTC.

The V gene is TRBV29-1, the J gene TRBJ1-3, with 11 bases fitting TRBD1. This CDR3 is 13 amino acids long. The germline V gene encodes CDR1 SQVTM and CDR2 ANQGSEA. The ends lost 7 bases at V and 6 bases at J; junction bases unmatched: 5. DNA of the CDR3: TGCAGCGCCAGCGGACAGGGGGCAAACACCATATATTTT. This gives the protein CSASGQGANTIYF. The full variable domain, completed using reference TRBV29-1 and TRBJ1-3, is SAVISQKPSRDICQRGTSLTIQCQVDSQVTMMFWYRQQPGQSLTLIATANQGSEATYESGFVIDKFPISRPNLTFSTLTVSNMSPEDSSIYLCSASGQGANTIYFGEGSWLTVV.

The chain carries TRBV6-1 and TRBJ1-6; D is unresolved. The CDR3 sequence is 16 residues long. With 1 base removed from V and 7 bases from J, the gap between germline ends came to 14 bases. Germline V CDR1 and CDR2: MNHNS, SASEGT. The CDR3 loop is CASSEGEAVGNSPLHF. The CDR3 DNA reads as TGTGCCAGCAGTGAAGGGGAGGCTGTAGGAAATTCACCCCTCCACTTT.

V gene TRBV29-1 combines with J gene TRBJ1-5; the match to TRBD1 covers 7 bases. The J segment lost 5 bases and the V segment lost 7 bases, leaving 5 bases of the junction unmatched. Germline CDR1 and CDR2: SQVTM and ANQGSEA. This CDR3 has 12 residues. The CDR3 nucleotides read TGCAGCGCAGGGACAGAGGATCAGCCCCAGCATTTT. Amino acid sequence: CSAGTEDQPQHF.

The table lists this clone with a few counts. The chain carries TRBV14 and TRBJ1-1; 8 bases line up with TRBD1. This CDR3 has 11 amino acids. The germline V gene has CDR1 SGHDN and CDR2 FVKESK. V gave up 4 bases and J gave up 11 bases; unmatched junction bases: 3. DNA for the CDR3: TGTGCCAGCAGCCTCAGGGGGCACGCTTTCTTT. This translates into CASSLRGHAFF.

This rearrangement joins TRBV15 to TRBJ2-3, with D possibly matching TRBD2 (5 bases). Per germline, CDR1 LNHNV and CDR2 YYDKDF (reference sequence). The CDR3 runs 14 residues. Between the trimmed V and J ends, which lost 5 bases and 1 base, there was a span of 10 bases. In DNA, the CDR3 is TGTGCCACCAGCCCGGTGCGGGGCACAGATACGCAGTATTTT. This encodes CATSPVRGTDTQYF.

This clone was observed at least ten times. The chain is built from TRBV3-1 (or the pseudogene TRBV3-2) and TRBJ2-5, with TRBD2 matching over 8 bases. This CDR3 has 14 residues. Germline values: CDR1 LGHDT, CDR2 YNNKEL (reference sequence). Losses at the gene ends were 6 bases for V and 1 base for J; bases not matched to a gene: 4. Here the CDR3 DNA reads TGTGCCAGCAGTCGCGGGGGGCTCCAAGAGACCCAGTACTTC. It encodes CASSRGGLQETQYF.

This chain uses TRBV24-1 with TRBJ2-2; 10 positions match TRBD2. The germline CDR1 and CDR2 sequences are KGHDR and SFDVKD. The CDR3 contains 16 residues. With V trimmed by 4 bases and J by 5 bases, 6 bases remained unmatched. The CDR3 here is CATSEHTSGVTGELFF. The CDR3 bases are TGTGCCACCAGTGAGCATACTAGCGGGGTTACCGGGGAGCTGTTTTTT.

This chain joins TRBV7-2 and TRBJ1-1; TRBD1 matches 7 bases. CDR1 and CDR2 from the germline V gene are SGHTA and FQGNSA. V dropped 5 bases and J dropped 4; count of bases not matched to a gene: 7. This CDR3 has 14 amino acids. The CDR3 DNA is TGTGCCAGCAGCCTAATGACAGGGTCCACTGAAGCTTTCTTT. Translating it yields CASSLMTGSTEAFF. Full variable domain (missing parts from reference TRBV7-2 and TRBJ1-1): GAGVSQSPSNKVTEKGKDVELRCDPISGHTALYWYRQSLGQGLEFLIYFQGNSAPDKSGLPSDRFSAERTGGSVSTLTIQRTQQEDSAVYLCASSLMTGSTEAFFGQGTRLTVV.

The J gene is TRBJ1-3, the V gene TRBV3-1 (or the pseudogene TRBV3-2); D possibly corresponds to TRBD1 (6 bases). Trimming took off 4 bases at V and 6 bases at J, with 16 bases between the two ends. The CDR3 contains 15 residues. The germline V gene encodes CDR1 LGHDT and CDR2 YNNKEL (reference sequence). The CDR3 nucleotides read TGTGCCAGCAGCCTCACGCCCGGACAGATAAACACCATATATTTT. Its protein product is CASSLTPGQINTIYF.

CDR3 sequence reads: CASSLLPDSYSPLHF. In DNA form, the CDR3 reads TGCGCCAGCAGCTTGCTTCCGGACAGTTATTCACCCCTCCACTTT. J is TRBJ1-6 and V is TRBV5-1, with D possibly TRBD1 on 6 matching bases. Trimming cost V 1 base and J 8 bases, with 13 bases left between them. This CDR3 region has 15 residues. From germline, CDR1 is SGHRS and CDR2 YFSETQ. The full variable domain, with the rest looked up from reference TRBV5-1 and TRBJ1-6, is KAGVTQTPRYLIKTRGQQVTLSCSPISGHRSVSWYQQTPGQGLQFLFEYFSETQRNKGNFPGRFSGRQFSNSRSEMNVSTLELGDSALYLCASSLLPDSYSPLHFGNGTRLTVT.